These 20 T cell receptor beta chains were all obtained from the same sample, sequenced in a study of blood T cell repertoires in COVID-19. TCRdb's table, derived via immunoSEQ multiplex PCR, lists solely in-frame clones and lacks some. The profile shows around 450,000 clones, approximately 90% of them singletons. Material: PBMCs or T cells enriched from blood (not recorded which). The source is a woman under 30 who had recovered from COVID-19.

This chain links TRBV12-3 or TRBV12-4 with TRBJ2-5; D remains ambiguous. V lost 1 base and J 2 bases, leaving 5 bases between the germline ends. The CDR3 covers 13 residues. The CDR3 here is CASSLDSQETQYF. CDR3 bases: TGTGCCAGCAGTTTAGACAGTCAAGAGACCCAGTACTTC.

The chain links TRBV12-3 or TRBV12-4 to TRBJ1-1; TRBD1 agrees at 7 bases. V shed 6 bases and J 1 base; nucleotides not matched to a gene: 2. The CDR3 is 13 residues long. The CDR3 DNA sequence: TGTGCCAGCAGGGGACAGCCGAACACTGAAGCTTTCTTT. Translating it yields CASRGQPNTEAFF.

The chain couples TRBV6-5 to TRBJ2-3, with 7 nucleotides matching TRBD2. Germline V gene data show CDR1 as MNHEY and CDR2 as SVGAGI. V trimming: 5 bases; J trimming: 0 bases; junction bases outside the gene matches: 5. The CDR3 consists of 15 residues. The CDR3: CASSHTTSSTDTQYF. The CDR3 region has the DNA TGTGCCAGCAGTCATACGACTAGCAGCACAGATACGCAGTATTTT.

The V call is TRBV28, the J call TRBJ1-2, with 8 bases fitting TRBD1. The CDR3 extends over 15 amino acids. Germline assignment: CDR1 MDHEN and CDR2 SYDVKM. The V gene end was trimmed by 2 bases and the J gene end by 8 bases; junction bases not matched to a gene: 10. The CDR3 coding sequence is TGTGCCAGCAGTTTAGTTGGGGCAGGGGGCGGAGGCTACACCTTC. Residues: CASSLVGAGGGGYTF.

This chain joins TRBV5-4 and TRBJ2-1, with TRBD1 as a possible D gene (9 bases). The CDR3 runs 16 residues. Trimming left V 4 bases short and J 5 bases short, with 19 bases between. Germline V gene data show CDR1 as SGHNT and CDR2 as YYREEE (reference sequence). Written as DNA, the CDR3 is TGTGCCAGCAGCCCGGGGGGGACAGGGTCCCACAATGAGCAGTTCTTC. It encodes CASSPGGTGSHNEQFF.

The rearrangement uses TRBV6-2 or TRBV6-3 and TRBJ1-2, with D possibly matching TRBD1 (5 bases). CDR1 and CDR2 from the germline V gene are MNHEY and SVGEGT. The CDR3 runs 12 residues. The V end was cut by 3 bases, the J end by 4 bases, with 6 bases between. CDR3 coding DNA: TGTGCCAGCAGTTATCAGGGCTATGGCTACACCTTC. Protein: CASSYQGYGYTF.

The CDR3 loop reads CASSPTAGGEGGANVLTF. Here the CDR3 DNA reads TGTGCCAGCAGCCCCACGGCAGGGGGCGAGGGAGGGGCCAACGTCCTGACTTTC. The J gene is TRBJ2-6, the V gene TRBV5-5, with 8 bases identical to TRBD1. CDR1 and CDR2 (germline): SGHKS, YYEKEE (reference sequence). This CDR3 has 18 residues. The J segment lost 4 bases and the V segment lost 4 bases, leaving 13 bases of the junction unmatched.

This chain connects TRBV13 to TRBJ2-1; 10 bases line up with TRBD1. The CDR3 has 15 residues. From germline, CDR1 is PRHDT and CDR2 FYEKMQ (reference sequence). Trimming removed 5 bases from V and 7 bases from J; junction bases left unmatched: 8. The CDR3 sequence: CASSPRDRGTNEQFF. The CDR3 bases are TGTGCCAGCAGCCCACGGGACAGGGGTACAAATGAGCAGTTCTTC.

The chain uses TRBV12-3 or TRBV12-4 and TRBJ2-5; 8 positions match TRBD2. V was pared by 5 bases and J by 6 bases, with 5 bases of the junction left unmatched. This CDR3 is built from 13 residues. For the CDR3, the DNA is TGTGCCAGCAGTGGACTAGCAGGAAAGACCCAGTACTTC. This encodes CASSGLAGKTQYF.

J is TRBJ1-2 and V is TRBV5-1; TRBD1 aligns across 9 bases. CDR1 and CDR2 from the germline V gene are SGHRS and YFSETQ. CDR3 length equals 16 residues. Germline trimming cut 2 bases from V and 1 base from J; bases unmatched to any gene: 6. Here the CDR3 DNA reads TGCGCCAGCAGCTTTCTGGACAGGGGTGGTAACTATGGCTACACCTTC. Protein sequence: CASSFLDRGGNYGYTF.

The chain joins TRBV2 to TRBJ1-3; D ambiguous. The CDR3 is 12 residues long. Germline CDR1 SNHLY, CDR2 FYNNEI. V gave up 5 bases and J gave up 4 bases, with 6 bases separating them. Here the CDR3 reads CASSLQGNTIYF. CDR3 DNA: TGTGCCAGCAGTTTACAGGGAAACACCATATATTTT. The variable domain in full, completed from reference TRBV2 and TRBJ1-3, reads EPEVTQTPSHQVTQMGQEVILRCVPISNHLYFYWYRQILGQKVEFLVSFYNNEISEKSEIFDDQFSVERPDGSNFTLKIRSTKLEDSAMYFCASSLQGNTIYFGEGSWLTVV.

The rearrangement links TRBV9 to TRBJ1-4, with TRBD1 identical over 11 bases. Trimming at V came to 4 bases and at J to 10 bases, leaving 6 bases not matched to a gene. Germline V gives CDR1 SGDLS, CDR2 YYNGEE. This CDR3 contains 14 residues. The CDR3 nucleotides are TGTGCCAGCAGCCCTGGGACAGGGGGGGTAAAACTGTTTTTT. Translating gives CASSPGTGGVKLFF. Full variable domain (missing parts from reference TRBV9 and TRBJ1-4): DSGVTQTPKHLITATGQRVTLRCSPRSGDLSVYWYQQSLDQGLQFLIQYYNGEERAKGNILERFSAQQFPDLHSELNLSSLELGDSALYFCASSPGTGGVKLFFGSGTQLSVL.

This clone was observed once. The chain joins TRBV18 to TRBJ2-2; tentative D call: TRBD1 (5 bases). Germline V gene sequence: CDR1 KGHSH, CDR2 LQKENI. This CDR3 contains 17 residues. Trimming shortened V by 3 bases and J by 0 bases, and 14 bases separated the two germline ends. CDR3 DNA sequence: TGTGCCAGCTCACCCCTCCAGGGTAGATCGAACACCGGGGAGCTGTTTTTT. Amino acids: CASSPLQGRSNTGELFF. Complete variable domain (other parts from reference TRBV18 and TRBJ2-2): NAGVMQNPRHLVRRRGQEARLRCSPMKGHSHVYWYRQLPEEGLKFMVYLQKENIIDESGMPKERFSAEFPKEGPSILRIQQVVRGDSAAYFCASSPLQGRSNTGELFFGEGSRLTVL.

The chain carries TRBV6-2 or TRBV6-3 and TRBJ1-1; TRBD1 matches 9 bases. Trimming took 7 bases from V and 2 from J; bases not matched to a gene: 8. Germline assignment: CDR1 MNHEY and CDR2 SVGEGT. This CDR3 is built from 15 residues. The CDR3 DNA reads TGTGCCAGCATCCCAGGGGGACAGGGTAACACTGAAGCTTTCTTT. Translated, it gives CASIPGGQGNTEAFF.

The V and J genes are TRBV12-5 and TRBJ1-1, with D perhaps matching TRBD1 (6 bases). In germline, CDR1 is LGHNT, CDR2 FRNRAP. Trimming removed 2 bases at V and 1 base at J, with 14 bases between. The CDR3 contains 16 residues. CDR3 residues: CASGLILTGENTEAFF. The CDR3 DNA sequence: TGTGCTAGTGGTTTGATTCTGACAGGCGAGAACACTGAAGCTTTCTTT.

The CDR3, as DNA: TGTGCCAGCAGCTTTCGGGGTGACGACAATGAGCAGTTCTTC. Its protein is CASSFRGDDNEQFF. This chain joins TRBV7-2 and TRBJ2-1; the D gene is possibly TRBD2 (5 bases). Per the germline V gene, CDR1 is SGHTA and CDR2 is FQGNSA. The CDR3 loop spans 14 amino acids. The V end was cut by 3 bases, the J end by 5 bases, with 11 bases between.

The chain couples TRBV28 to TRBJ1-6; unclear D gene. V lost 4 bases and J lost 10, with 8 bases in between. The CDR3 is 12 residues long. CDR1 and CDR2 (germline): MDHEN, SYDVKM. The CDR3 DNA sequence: TGTGCCAGCAGTTCGACGGAGTCACCCCTCCACTTT. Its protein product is CASSSTESPLHF.

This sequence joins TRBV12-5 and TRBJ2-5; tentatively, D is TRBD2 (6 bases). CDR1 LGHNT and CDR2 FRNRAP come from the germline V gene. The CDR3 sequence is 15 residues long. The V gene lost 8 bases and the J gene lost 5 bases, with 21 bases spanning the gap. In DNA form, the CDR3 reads TGTGCTAGTCGGGAGAACCAGGGAAGGGAGGAGACCCAGTACTTC. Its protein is CASRENQGREETQYF.

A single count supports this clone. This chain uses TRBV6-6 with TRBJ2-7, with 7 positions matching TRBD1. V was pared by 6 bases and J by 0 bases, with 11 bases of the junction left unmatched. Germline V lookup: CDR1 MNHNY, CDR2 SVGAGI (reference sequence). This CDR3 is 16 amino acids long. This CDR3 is CASSSTNTGVSYEQYF. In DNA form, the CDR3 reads TGTGCCAGCAGCTCTACCAATACAGGGGTCTCCTACGAGCAGTACTTC.

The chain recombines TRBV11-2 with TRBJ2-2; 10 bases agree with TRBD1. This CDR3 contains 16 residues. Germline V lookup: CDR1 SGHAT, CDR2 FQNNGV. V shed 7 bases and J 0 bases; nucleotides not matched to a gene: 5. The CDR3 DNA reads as TGTGCCAGCAATGGGGGACAGGGGTCGAACACCGGGGAGCTGTTTTTT. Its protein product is CASNGGQGSNTGELFF.